The rows below give T cell receptor beta chains drawn from one sample of a study of T cells in Graves' hyperthyroidism and ophthalmopathy. MiXCR, run by TCRdb on the multiplex PCR reads, gives a single entry per CDR3 protein. The top ten clones hold about 26% of a sample with 300,000 to 350,000 distinct CDR3 sequences, more than 11% of them seen once. Sample: blood. The receptors originated from a woman aged 25-40 years with Graves' hyperthyroidism. Both conserved end residues are part of each CDR3. The D gene is left open where the match is weak. Size values are once, few and many counts, or a class for expanded clones, and some rows have none.

NA,few,TRBJ1-2,TRBV28,TGTGCCAGCAGGTCTCCGGGACACTCCGCAACGTATGGCTACACCTTC,CASRSPGHSATYGYTF
NA,many,TRBJ1-2,TRBV11-2,TGTGCCAGCAGCTTAGTGGGATCGGTCGGCTACACCTTC,CASSLVGSVGYTF
NA,NA,TRBJ1-1,TRBV3-1,TGTGCCAGCAGCTCCGGGCCCTTCATGAACACTGAAGCTTTCTTT,CASSSGPFMNTEAFF
TRBD2,many,TRBJ2-5,TRBV24-1,TGTGCCACCAGTGATTTGGCTAGCGGGAGTGCGAGGGGCCAAGAGACCCAGTACTTC,CATSDLASGSARGQETQYF
TRBD1,many,TRBJ2-2,TRBV20-1,TGCAGTGCTAGAGATCCCCGGACAGGGGGCCGCACCGGGGAGCTGTTTTTT,CSARDPRTGGRTGELFF
NA,NA,TRBJ1-1,TRBV10-3,TGTGCCATCAGTGATTTCTTTTATCCGTTCGGGGCTTTCTTT,CAISDFFYPFGAFF
TRBD1,many,TRBJ2-1,TRBV11-3,TGTGCCAGCAGCTCTACAGGGGAAAGCTACAATGAGCAGTTCTTC,CASSSTGESYNEQFF
NA,once,TRBJ1-2,TRBV6-1,TGTGCCAGCAGCCACGGGCAGGGGTATGGCTACACCTTC,CASSHGQGYGYTF
TRBD2,many,TRBJ2-2,TRBV7-9,TGTGCCAGCAGCTCCGGTAGCGGGAGAGCCGGGGAGCTGTTTTTT,CASSSGSGRAGELFF
NA,many,TRBJ1-2,TRBV6-1,TGTGCCAGCAGTTACAAGTCGCGGGGTGGCTACACCTTC,CASSYKSRGGYTF
NA,many,TRBJ2-1,TRBV11-1,TGTGCCAGCAGCTGGGACGGGCGAGGGCACAATGAGCAGTTCTTC,CASSWDGRGHNEQFF
NA,few,TRBJ2-7,TRBV11-2,TGTGCCAGCAGCTTAGTGGGTAGCGGTTCCTACGAGCAGTACTTC,CASSLVGSGSYEQYF
TRBD1,few,TRBJ1-5,TRBV6-1,TGTGCCAGCAGTTGGCTGGGACAGGGGCAAGGTCAGCCCCAGCATTTT,CASSWLGQGQGQPQHF
NA,NA,TRBJ1-1,TRBV20-1,TGCAGTGCTAGTGGGAGGGGGGCCGGTCGCATGAACACTGAAGCTTTCTTT,CSASGRGAGRMNTEAFF
NA,few,TRBJ2-1,TRBV20-1,TGCAGTGCTAGAGTAGAGACGAAGTCCTACAATGAGCAGTTCTTC,CSARVETKSYNEQFF
NA,NA,TRBJ1-1,TRBV15,TGTGCCACCAGCAGAGGAAAAGAAGGAGCTGAAGCTTTCTTT,CATSRGKEGAEAFF
NA,many,TRBJ2-3,TRBV6-2/TRBV6-3,TGTGCCAGCAGTTACTCGCATAGAGGGAATCCTACGCAGTATTTT,CASSYSHRGNPTQYF
TRBD2,NA,TRBJ2-1,TRBV6-1,TGTGCCAGCAGTTTCTTATCCGGGACTAGCGGGAATTCTCAGTTCTTC,CASSFLSGTSGNSQFF
TRBD1,NA,TRBJ1-6,TRBV28,TGTGCCAGCAGGACTAGGGACAGGGTTAGTTCACCCCTCCACTTT,CASRTRDRVSSPLHF
NA,NA,TRBJ2-7,TRBV20-1,TGCAGTGCGGGAGACAGCGGTGGATTCTACGAGCAGTACTTC,CSAGDSGGFYEQYF
NA,NA,TRBJ2-6,TRBV15,TGTGCCACCAGCAGAGATCCCTCAGGGTTCACGGGGGCCAACGTCCTGACTTTC,CATSRDPSGFTGANVLTF
TRBD1,once,TRBJ2-1,TRBV7-9,TGTGCCAGCAGCAGCGGACAGGGGGTTTACAATGAGCAGTTCTTC,CASSSGQGVYNEQFF
TRBD1,few,TRBJ2-1,TRBV6-1,TGTGCCAGCAGTTCCGGGACAGTTTTCTATGAGCAGTTCTTC,CASSSGTVFYEQFF
TRBD1,few,TRBJ1-2,TRBV5-1,TGCGCCAGCAGCCTGGGACAGGAAACTTCTAACTATGGCTACACCTTC,CASSLGQETSNYGYTF
NA,many,TRBJ1-2,TRBV15,TGTGCCACCAGCAGAGATAGGACCGGGAACGGCTACACCTTC,CATSRDRTGNGYTF
TRBD2,many,TRBJ2-2,TRBV12-3/TRBV12-4,TGTGCCAGCAGAAGAGCGGGAGGGAACACCGGGGAGCTGTTTTTT,CASRRAGGNTGELFF
NA,many,TRBJ2-7,TRBV7-9,TGTGCCAGCAGCCCCCCGGCCAGGGAGGGGGCCGGATCCTACGAGCAGTACTTC,CASSPPAREGAGSYEQYF
NA,NA,TRBJ2-3,TRBV4-3,TGCGCCAGCAGCCAAGCGCTAGGATACACAGATACGCAGTATTTT,CASSQALGYTDTQYF
NA,few,TRBJ2-2,TRBV5-1,TGCGCCAGCAGTGCCGGCACCGGGGAGCTGTTTTTT,CASSAGTGELFF
NA,few,TRBJ2-6,TRBV12-3/TRBV12-4,TGTGCCATCAACCGGGGGGGGGCCAACGTCCTGACTTTC,CAINRGGANVLTF
TRBD2,NA,TRBJ2-1,TRBV6-4,TGTGCCAGCAGTTCTCGACTAGCGGCTTCCTACAATGAGCAGTTCTTC,CASSSRLAASYNEQFF
NA,few,TRBJ2-1,TRBV4-1,TGCGCCAGCAGCCTAGGCGGCGGACAGAAAAACAATGAGCAGTTCTTC,CASSLGGGQKNNEQFF
NA,many,TRBJ1-1,TRBV2,TGTGCCAGCACGAGAGCAGGAGAAGAAGCTTTCTTT,CASTRAGEEAFF
NA,many,TRBJ2-6,TRBV11-1,TGTGCCAGCAGCTTACGCACCGAGGGGACCTCACGGGCTGGGGCCAACGTCCTGACTTTC,CASSLRTEGTSRAGANVLTF
TRBD1,few,TRBJ1-1,TRBV19,TGTGCCAGTAGTCCGGACAGGGGTGTTGGCACTGAAGCTTTCTTT,CASSPDRGVGTEAFF
NA,few,TRBJ2-1,TRBV5-8,TGTGCCAGCAGCTTTCGGGAGTGGTATTACAATGAGCAGTTCTTC,CASSFREWYYNEQFF
NA,NA,TRBJ1-1,TRBV30,TGTGCCTGGGCCCGCGGATCAAACGCTGAAGCTTTCTTT,CAWARGSNAEAFF
NA,few,TRBJ2-1,TRBV9,TGTGCCAGCAGCGTATTCGGAACCTACAATGAGCAGTTCTTC,CASSVFGTYNEQFF
TRBD2,many,TRBJ2-1,TRBV10-3,TGTGCCATCAGTGGAGAAGGCGGGGGGGACGGCGGCGAGCAGTTCTTC,CAISGEGGGDGGEQFF
NA,NA,TRBJ1-1,TRBV29-1,TGCAGCGTTCCAGGTAGGGTTGAAGCTTTCTTT,CSVPGRVEAFF
NA,many,TRBJ2-1,TRBV29-1,TGCAGCGCGCCGAAGCCGGGCTTACCCTACAATGAGCAGTTCTTC,CSAPKPGLPYNEQFF
TRBD2,few,TRBJ2-1,TRBV30,TGTGCCTGGAGTGCTAGGCTAGCGGGGTACAATGAGCAGTTCTTC,CAWSARLAGYNEQFF
NA,many,TRBJ2-7,TRBV12-3/TRBV12-4,TGTGCCAGCAGTTTAGACAGGGAAGTTTACGAGCAGTACTTC,CASSLDREVYEQYF
TRBD1,NA,TRBJ2-7,TRBV28,TGTGCCAGCAGAATTCAGAAGAGAAAGTCGGGACAGGGGATCGAGCAGTACTTC,CASRIQKRKSGQGIEQYF
NA,NA,TRBJ2-1,TRBV9,TGTGCCAGCAGCGACTCTCCGACGGTCTACAATGAGCAGTTCTTC,CASSDSPTVYNEQFF
TRBD1,many,TRBJ2-5,TRBV28,TGTGCCAGCAGTTTAGGACAGGGTGTAGTGGAGACCCAGTACTTC,CASSLGQGVVETQYF
TRBD1,NA,TRBJ1-6,TRBV5-5,TGTGCCAGCAGCTCCCATGCGGGACAGGTGAATTCACCCCTCCACTTT,CASSSHAGQVNSPLHF
NA,many,TRBJ2-2,TRBV6-1,TGTGCCAGCAGTAAGATCAGGACCGGGGAGCTGTTTTTT,CASSKIRTGELFF
TRBD2,NA,TRBJ2-5,TRBV20-1,TGCAGTGCTTTATACATGACCCGGACTAGCGGGATGGAGACCCAGTACTTC,CSALYMTRTSGMETQYF
TRBD1,many,TRBJ1-2,TRBV11-2,TGTGCCAGCAGCTTGGACAGGGGTAATAACTATGGCTACACCTTC,CASSLDRGNNYGYTF
NA,many,TRBJ1-4,TRBV7-9,TGTGCCAGCAGCCCCGGGGGGCAGGAAAAACTGTTTTTT,CASSPGGQEKLFF
NA,many,TRBJ1-1,TRBV28,TGTGCCAGCAGTTTCTCCCCCGGGAACACTGAAGCTTTCTTT,CASSFSPGNTEAFF
NA,NA,TRBJ1-2,TRBV20-1,TGCAGTGCTAGACCCGCCTCGATCTACACCTTC,CSARPASIYTF